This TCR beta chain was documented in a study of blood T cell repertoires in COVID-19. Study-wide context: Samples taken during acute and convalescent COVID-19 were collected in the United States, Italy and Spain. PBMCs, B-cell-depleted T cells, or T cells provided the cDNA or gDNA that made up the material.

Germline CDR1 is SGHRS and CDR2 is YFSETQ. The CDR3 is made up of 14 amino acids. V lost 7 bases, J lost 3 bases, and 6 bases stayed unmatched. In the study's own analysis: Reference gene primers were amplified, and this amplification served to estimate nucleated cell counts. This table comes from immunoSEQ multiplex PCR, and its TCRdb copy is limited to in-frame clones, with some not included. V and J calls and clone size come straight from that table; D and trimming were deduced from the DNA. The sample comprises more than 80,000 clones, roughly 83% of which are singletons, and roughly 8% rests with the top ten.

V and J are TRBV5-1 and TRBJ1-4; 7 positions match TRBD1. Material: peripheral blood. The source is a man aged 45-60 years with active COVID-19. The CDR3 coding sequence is TGCGCCAGCTCATCCGGGACAGCTAATGAAAAACTGTTTTTT. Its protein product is CASSSGTANEKLFF.